This TCR beta chain was recorded in a study of shared clonotypes between healthy human individuals. Using immunoSEQ multiplex PCR, the repertoire was profiled, and TCRdb retains in-frame clones only, with some absent. Counted here are roughly 1,000,000 clones, around 78% occurring once; the ten biggest clones make up more than 0.45%. Germline trimming cut 8 bases from V and 3 bases from J; bases unmatched to any gene: 16. The CDR3 runs 18 residues. The germline V gene has CDR1 SNHLY and CDR2 FYNNEI. This sequence joins TRBV2 and TRBJ2-5, with 12 bases fitting TRBD2. Sequences were obtained from memory CD4+ T cells from PBMCs. Noted subset: CD45RA-negative fraction. This TCR came from a man aged 18 to 30 in good health. Some clones in this sample may be carry-over from other donors' samples. The CDR3 DNA follows: TGTGCCAGCGTAGGACCTTTAGGACTAGCGGGGCGGGAAGAGACCCAGTACTTC. Translating gives CASVGPLGLAGREETQYF.